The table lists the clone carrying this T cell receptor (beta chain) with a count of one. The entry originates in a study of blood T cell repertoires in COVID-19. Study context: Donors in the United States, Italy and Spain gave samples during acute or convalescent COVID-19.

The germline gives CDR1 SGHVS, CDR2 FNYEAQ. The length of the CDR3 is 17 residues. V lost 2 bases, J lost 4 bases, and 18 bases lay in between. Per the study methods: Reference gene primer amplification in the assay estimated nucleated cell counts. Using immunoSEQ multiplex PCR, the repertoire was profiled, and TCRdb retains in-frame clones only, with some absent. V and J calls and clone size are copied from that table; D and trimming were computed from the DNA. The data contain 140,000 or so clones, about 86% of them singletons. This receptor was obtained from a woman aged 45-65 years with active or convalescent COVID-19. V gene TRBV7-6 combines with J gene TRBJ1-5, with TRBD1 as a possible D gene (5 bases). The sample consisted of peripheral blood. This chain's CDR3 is CASSLKKMGRPNQPQHF. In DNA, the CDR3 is TGTGCCAGCAGCTTAAAAAAAATGGGGCGCCCGAATCAGCCCCAGCATTTT. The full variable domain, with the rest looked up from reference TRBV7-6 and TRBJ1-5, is GAGVSQSPRYKVTKRGQDVALRCDPISGHVSLYWYRQALGQGPEFLTYFNYEAQQDKSGLPNDRFSAERPEGSISTLTIQRTEQRDSAMYRCASSLKKMGRPNQPQHFGDGTRLSIL.